The clone carrying this T cell receptor beta chain showed up just a few times. As yet, its antigen is unknown. This sample was included in a study of cytomegalovirus exposure and HLA in healthy donors. Looking at the study overall: According to later analysis, the same platform produced the roughly 120 validation and several hundred first-cohort repertoires.

TCRdb's copy holds only in-frame clones and misses some; the assay was immunoSEQ multiplex PCR. The table lists about 160,000 clones, 89% of them singletons. CDR3 length: 14 amino acids. Between the trimmed V and J ends, which lost 1 base and 4 bases, there was a span of 10 bases. The germline V gene has CDR1 LGHNA and CDR2 YSLEER. General study results and limits: It was approximately 150 TCR beta chains that were listed as cytomegalovirus-associated. A few CMV-associated chains were confirmed in vitro to be specific for CMV antigens. Per published reports, the classifier diagnosed cytomegalovirus status with high specificity and sensitivity.

The source material was PBMCs. The chain joins TRBV4-3 to TRBJ1-1; the D gene is possibly TRBD1 (5 bases). This TCR derives from a woman between 18 and 29 years old in good health and CMV-seropositive. The CDR3 loop reads CASSQVAGFTEAFF. The CDR3, as DNA: TGCGCCAGCAGCCAAGTGGCAGGGTTCACTGAAGCTTTCTTT.